The present T cell receptor beta chain was sequenced within a study of cytomegalovirus exposure and HLA in healthy donors. Regarding the study as a whole: A later analysis by the authors found several of the most significant clusters apparently linked to common viral pathogens. Most TCR sequences proved rare, with some public TCRs found in many donors.

Donors consisted of healthy bone marrow donors. The CDR3 loop spans 13 amino acids. Germline V gene sequence: CDR1 SEHNR, CDR2 FQNEAQ (reference sequence). The V end was cut by 3 bases, the J end by 5 bases, with 11 bases between. On this clone itself: Its antigen is still unknown.

In the PCR, 60 Vbeta and 13 Jbeta primers were used. Using immunoSEQ multiplex PCR, the repertoire was profiled, and TCRdb retains in-frame clones only, with some absent. In the table there are 270,000 or so clones, more than 80% of which are singletons. V is TRBV7-9 and J is TRBJ2-7; weak D call: TRBD1 (5 bases). Material: PBMCs. This TCR was recovered from a man aged 35-49 years in good health and CMV-seropositive. The CDR3 loop is CASSFTGPHEQYF. The CDR3 nucleotides are TGTGCCAGCAGCTTTACAGGTCCCCACGAGCAGTACTTC.